This note documents a single TCR beta chain sequence. Its antigen is currently unknown. The data derive from a study of long-term antiretroviral therapy in people with HIV. Study-wide results and limits: Clones with expansion before ART led the repertoire at all time points. Even long-term ART left TRB diversity below transplant donor controls, despite gains. Absence of data on ART adherence, viral resistance or therapy changes was noted. Repertoires in HIV (unlike those of controls) had narrower CDR3 length ranges.

At the survey level, the v3.0 immunoSEQ assay was run. Some clones are missing from TCRdb's copy, which holds only in-frame ones; the method was immunoSEQ multiplex PCR. The data show roughly 27,000 clones, with 85% seen just once and roughly a tenth held by the top ten. Sample: unsorted PBMCs, taken 2.3 years after starting antiretroviral therapy. This TCR came from a man aged 40-50 years with HIV.

CDR3 nucleotides: TGTGCCAGCAGTCCATCAACCCTACAGGGGGCGATGAACACCGGGGAGCTGTTTTTT. It yields the protein CASSPSTLQGAMNTGELFF. The rearrangement joins TRBV27 to TRBJ2-2, with TRBD1 matching 9 bases. Germline values: CDR1 MNHEY, CDR2 SMNVEV (reference sequence). The CDR3 runs to 19 residues. V was clipped by 5 bases and J by 1 base; unmatched bases: 14.